This T cell receptor beta chain was recovered during a study of human T cells and chemical hapten exposure. Study-level information: Slight differences in pooled library volume were the main source of varying TCR yields across samples.

Study-wide findings and caveats: The presence of alopecia in the donors means their immune response may differ from healthy people's.

The sample's time point: patch test 2, 6 weeks after DPC sensitization. Treatment of the sample: therapeutic diphenylcyclopropenone sensitization with weekly scalp DPC. Samples of blood were obtained prior to the application of each patch test. The V segment lost 5 bases and the J segment 0 bases; nucleotides outside the gene matches: 9. This CDR3 spans 17 amino acids. Germline V CDR1 and CDR2: SGHVS, FNYEAQ. Via MiXCR, TCRdb re-called the RACE reads, giving one row per CDR3 protein. The data show 89,000 or so distinct CDR3 sequences, less than 8.5% seen once. This clonotype has only a few counts. The antigen remains undetermined.

V gene TRBV7-6 combines with J gene TRBJ1-4, with TRBD1 matching 7 bases. The sample here was whole blood, taken in connection with sensitization to the hapten diphenylcyclopropenone (DPC). The sequence came from a woman aged 25 to 45 with alopecia areata. Some clones in this sample may be carry-over from other donors' samples. The CDR3 bases are TGTGCCAGCAGCCCCACCAGGGACAGTGCAACTAATGAAAAACTGTTTTTT. It encodes CASSPTRDSATNEKLFF.